This T cell receptor (beta chain) was identified during a study of metastatic and nonmetastatic thyroid tumors. Study-wide background: The study looked at repertoires side by side in blood and in tumor or nodule tissue from malignant and benign thyroid patients.

Per the original data handling: What underpinned the distant-metastasis classifier for papillary thyroid cancer was the set of CDR3 differences across clinicopathological groups. TCRdb re-called the PCR reads with MiXCR. In this record, the V and J calls reflect TCRdb's handling and not the investigators' own analysis. Here the sample spans fewer than 30,000 clones, roughly 16% being singletons. Concerning this clone: Antigen: not known.

Treatment of any kind had been given to no patient before thyroid surgery. Regarding the study as a whole: In both blood and tumor samples, TCR beta diversity was reported significantly higher for malignant than benign nodules.

This clonotype was obtained from a female donor with papillary thyroid cancer or a benign thyroid nodule (not recorded which). Some clones in this sample may be carry-over from other donors' samples. The sample comprised blood.

The chain's CDR3 is CASSYSGSEQYF. As DNA, the CDR3 is TGTGCCAGCAGTTACTCGGGAAGCGAGCAGTACTTC. The chain carries TRBV6-6 and TRBJ2-7, with D unresolved. Trimming left V 0 bases short and J 6 bases short, with 6 bases between. Germline CDR1 reads MNHNY; CDR2 reads SVGAGI (reference sequence). The CDR3 is 12 amino acids.